This TCR beta chain was found in a study of preoperative IRX-2 immunotherapy in early breast cancer (dated by TCRdb to the late 2010s). This specimen's treatment or condition label, interpreted: preoperative locoregional IRX-2 cytokine immunotherapy. The samples were obtained from a phase Ib study that tested preoperative, locoregional IRX-2 cytokine immunotherapy designed to prime immune responses. Patients with early-stage breast cancer who were given IRX-2 before surgery served as donors. Turning to this clone: The target of this receptor is not known. Base qualities are not provided; no much larger clone lies one nucleotide away.

Library construction relied on the immunoSEQ multiplex PCR assay. Not all clones reach the TCRdb copy of this immuneACCESS table, which keeps in-frame sequences only. Checked studies attribute under half of the gap to unresolved V genes and leave the rest unexplained. The sample yields about 98,000 clones; roughly 88% were counted once. The ten largest clones capture over 2% of the sample. The source of this sequence is a human donor with breast cancer. This specimen consisted of tumor tissue, obtained after IRX-2 immunotherapy.

Read as DNA, the sequence is TGTGCCAGCAATGGGGGAAGGGGGTCTGAAGCTTTCTTT. Protein translation: CASNGGRGSEAFF. Recombination connected TRBV25-1 to TRBJ1-1, with TRBD1 as a weak D call on 6 bases. Based on the germline V gene, the CDR1 and CDR2 sequences are MGHDK and SYGVNS. V gives up 7 bases and J gives up 6 bases, and the segment between their germline ends measures 15 bases. The CDR3 sequence holds 13 residues, the cysteine and phenylalanine included. Only the CDR3 DNA is retained, 39 bases long and in frame from the first base.